This TCR beta chain was sequenced in a study of T cell responses to AZD1222 COVID-19 vaccine. V shed 5 bases, J shed 8 bases, and the junction held 17 bases outside the gene matches. Germline lookup yields CDR1 SGHAT and CDR2 FQNNGV. CDR3 size: 17 residues. This table comes from immunoSEQ multiplex PCR, and its TCRdb copy is limited to in-frame clones, with some not included. Found here are 85,000 to 110,000 clones, 91% of them singletons; the top ten hold over 40%. This chain uses TRBV11-2 with TRBJ2-1; 8 bases match TRBD2. This TCR was recovered from an adult in good health. Specimen: peripheral blood, collected on day 0 of AZD1222 vaccination. CDR3 region: CASSQFRPGTRGDEQFF. DNA for the CDR3: TGTGCCAGCAGCCAATTCCGCCCCGGGACTAGGGGGGATGAGCAGTTCTTC.